The clone carrying this T cell receptor beta chain showed up many times. Its specificity is unknown. Looked up from germline, CDR1 is SGHRS and CDR2 is YFSETQ. V shed 0 bases and J 4 bases; nucleotides not matched to a gene: 4. This CDR3 comprises 15 residues. The data were obtained in a study of blood T cells in healthy people across ages. Whole-study findings and limits: Strong correlation existed between TCR beta diversity and naive T cell percentage.

A J-beta primer mix and a sample-barcoded 5' primer were used in a second PCR of roughly 7 to 12 cycles. TCRdb independently ran MiXCR on the 5' RACE reads; one entry per CDR3 protein. The sample lists hundreds of thousands of distinct CDR3 sequences, roughly three fifths seen once, with about a quarter in the top ten. The specimen was blood. The TCR sequence derives from a man aged 40-55 years in good health. This sequence joins TRBV5-1 and TRBJ1-5; 7 positions match TRBD1. The CDR3 region is CASSLEGQSNQPQHF. Here the CDR3 DNA reads TGCGCCAGCAGCTTGGAGGGACAGAGTAATCAGCCCCAGCATTTT.